This T cell receptor beta chain originates from a study of T cell changes during pregnancy in multiple sclerosis. Assay: immunoSEQ multiplex PCR; the TCRdb copy retains only in-frame clones and omits some. In the table there are fewer than 50,000 clones, around 94% of which are singletons. Germline-derived CDR1 and CDR2 are MNHEY and SMNVEV (reference sequence). V was trimmed by 5 bases and J by 9 bases, leaving 17 bases between them. This CDR3 has 14 residues. This TCR was recovered from a female donor with multiple sclerosis, enrolled in a pregnancy study. The chain is built from TRBV27 and TRBJ1-5, with a possible D match to TRBD1 (6 bases). Material: CD8+ T cells from peripheral blood mononuclear cells, obtained before pregnancy. CDR3 amino acids: CASSLTGFEGPQHF. In nucleotides, the CDR3 is TGTGCCAGCAGTCTGACAGGTTTCGAGGGGCCCCAGCATTTT.